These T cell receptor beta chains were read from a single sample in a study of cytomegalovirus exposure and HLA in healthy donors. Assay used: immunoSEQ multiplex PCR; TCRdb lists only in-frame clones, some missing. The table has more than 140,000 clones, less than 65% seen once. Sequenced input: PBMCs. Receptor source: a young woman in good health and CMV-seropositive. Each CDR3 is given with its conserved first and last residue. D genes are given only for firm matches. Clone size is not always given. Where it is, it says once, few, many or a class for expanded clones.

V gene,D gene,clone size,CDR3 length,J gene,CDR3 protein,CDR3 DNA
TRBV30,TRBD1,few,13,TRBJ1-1,CAWALQGYTEAFF,TGTGCCTGGGCCCTACAGGGGTACACTGAAGCTTTCTTT
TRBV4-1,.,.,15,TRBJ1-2,CASSQDTRAAYGYTF,TGCGCCAGCAGCCAAGATACCAGGGCTGCCTATGGCTACACCTTC
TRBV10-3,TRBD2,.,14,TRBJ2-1,CAIRLTSGMNEQFF,TGTGCCATCAGGCTGACTAGCGGGATGAATGAGCAGTTCTTC
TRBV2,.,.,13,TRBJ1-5,CASREDSNQPQHF,TGTGCCAGCAGGGAGGATAGCAATCAGCCCCAGCATTTT
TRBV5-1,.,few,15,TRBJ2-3,CASSPGGTSTDTQYF,TGCGCCAGCAGCCCAGGAGGGACTAGCACAGATACGCAGTATTTT
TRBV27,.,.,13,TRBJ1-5,CASSFIGDQPQHF,TGTGCCAGCAGTTTTATAGGGGATCAGCCCCAGCATTTT
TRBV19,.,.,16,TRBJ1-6,CASSSKRDTRISPLHF,TGTGCCAGTAGTTCGAAAAGGGACACTCGAATTTCACCCCTCCACTTT
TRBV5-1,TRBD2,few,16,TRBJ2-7,CASSGGLAGFGYEQYF,TGCGCCAGCAGCGGGGGACTAGCGGGATTTGGTTACGAGCAGTACTTC
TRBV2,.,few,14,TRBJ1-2,CASSEGAAGNGYTF,TGTGCCAGCAGTGAAGGGGCGGCGGGAAATGGCTACACCTTC
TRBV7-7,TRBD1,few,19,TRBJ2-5,CASSLSPKSGTGGQETQYF,TGTGCCAGCAGCCTATCTCCTAAATCCGGGACAGGGGGGCAAGAGACCCAGTACTTC
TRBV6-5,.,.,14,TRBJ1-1,CASRATALNTEAFF,TGTGCCAGCAGGGCGACAGCCTTGAACACTGAAGCTTTCTTT
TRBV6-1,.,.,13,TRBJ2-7,CASTGDRSYEQYF,TGTGCCAGTACGGGGGACCGATCCTACGAGCAGTACTTC
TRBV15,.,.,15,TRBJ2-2,CAPKTPGSDTGELFF,TGTGCCCCGAAAACCCCTGGTTCGGACACCGGGGAGCTGTTTTTT
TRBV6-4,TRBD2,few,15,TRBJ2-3,CASSVLAGGTDTQYF,TGTGCCAGCAGTGTATTAGCGGGAGGAACAGATACGCAGTATTTT
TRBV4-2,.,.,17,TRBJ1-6,CASSQDRESSYNSPLHF,TGTGCCAGCAGCCAAGATAGGGAGAGCTCCTATAATTCACCCCTCCACTTT
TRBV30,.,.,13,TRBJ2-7,CAWSPREFYEQYF,TGTGCCTGGAGTCCCAGGGAATTCTACGAGCAGTACTTC
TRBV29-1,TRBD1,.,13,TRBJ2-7,CSVTDRGPYEQYF,TGCAGCGTGACGGACAGGGGTCCCTACGAGCAGTACTTC
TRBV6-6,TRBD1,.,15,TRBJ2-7,CASSYIGTVTYEQYF,TGTGCCAGCAGTTACATAGGGACAGTTACCTACGAGCAGTACTTC
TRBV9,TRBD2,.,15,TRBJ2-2,CASSSGGGFTGELFF,TGTGCCAGCTCTAGCGGGGGGGGATTTACCGGGGAGCTGTTTTTT
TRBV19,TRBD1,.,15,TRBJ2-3,CASSPWTGGTDTQYF,TGTGCCAGTAGTCCCTGGACAGGGGGGACAGATACGCAGTATTTT
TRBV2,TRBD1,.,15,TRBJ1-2,CASRREGQGAYGYTF,TGTGCCAGCAGAAGGGAAGGACAGGGGGCCTATGGCTACACCTTC
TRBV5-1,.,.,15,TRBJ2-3,CASSLQGPNTDTQYF,TGCGCCAGCAGCCTGCAGGGGCCTAACACAGATACGCAGTATTTT
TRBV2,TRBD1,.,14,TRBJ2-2,CASTWTGNTGELFF,TGTGCCAGCACCTGGACAGGGAACACCGGGGAGCTGTTTTTT
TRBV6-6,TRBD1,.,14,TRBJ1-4,CASSYWDRGGKLFF,TGTGCCAGCAGTTACTGGGACAGGGGCGGAAAACTGTTTTTT
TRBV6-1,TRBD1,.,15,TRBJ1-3,CASSEGDRTGNTIYF,TGTGCCAGCAGTGAAGGGGACAGGACGGGAAACACCATATATTTT
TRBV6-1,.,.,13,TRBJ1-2,CASSTQGNYGYTF,TGTGCCAGCAGCACCCAGGGGAACTATGGCTACACCTTC
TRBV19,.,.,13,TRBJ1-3,CASREISGNTIYF,TGTGCCAGTAGGGAGATCTCTGGAAACACCATATATTTT
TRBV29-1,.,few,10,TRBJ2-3,CSVAADTQYF,TGCAGCGTTGCAGCAGATACGCAGTATTTT
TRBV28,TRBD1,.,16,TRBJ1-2,CASSLGGQGNNYGYTF,TGTGCCAGCAGTTTAGGTGGACAGGGAAATAACTATGGCTACACCTTC
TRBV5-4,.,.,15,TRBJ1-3,CASSVQGSSGNTIYF,TGTGCCAGCAGCGTTCAGGGCAGCTCTGGAAACACCATATATTTT
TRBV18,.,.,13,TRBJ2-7,CASSPAADYEQYF,TGTGCCAGCTCACCGGCGGCAGACTACGAGCAGTACTTC